These 20 T cell receptor beta chains share one sample of origin, sequenced in a study of CD8 T cells in Susac syndrome. RNA, at roughly 0.5 to 1 ug, was reverse transcribed with random hexamers. TCRdb itself ran the immunoSEQ multiplex PCR reads through MiXCR, one entry per CDR3 protein. The table has hundreds of thousands of distinct CDR3 sequences, approximately 89% seen once. The sample taken for sequencing was CD8+ T cells from PBMCs. All receptors come from a human donor with multiple sclerosis.

This chain uses TRBV13 with TRBJ2-7, with 11 bases matching TRBD1. After removal of 5 bases from V and 0 bases from J, the junction contained 6 bases not matched to a gene. Germline loops: CDR1 PRHDT, CDR2 FYEKMQ (reference sequence). CDR3 size: 16 residues. Here the CDR3 DNA reads TGTGCCAGCAGCGGAACCGGGACAGGGGGCTCCTACGAGCAGTACTTC. Encoded protein: CASSGTGTGGSYEQYF.

This rearrangement joins TRBV4-1 to TRBJ1-1; D call uncertain. The CDR3 contains 15 residues. V was clipped by 1 base and J by 0 bases, with 9 bases between them. CDR1 and CDR2 from the germline V gene are MGHRA and YSYEKL. The CDR3 spells CASSQAEAMNTEAFF. DNA of the CDR3: TGCGCCAGCAGCCAAGCGGAGGCTATGAACACTGAAGCTTTCTTT.

Only one count was recorded for this clonotype. This chain links TRBV7-2 with TRBJ2-7, with TRBD1 matching 8 bases. CDR3 length: 15 amino acids. V lost 4 bases, J lost 4 bases, and 9 bases stayed unmatched. Germline CDR1 and CDR2: SGHTA and FQGNSA. The CDR3 protein is CASSSGDRTLYEQYF. The CDR3 nucleotides read TGTGCCAGCAGCTCAGGGGACAGGACGCTTTACGAGCAGTACTTC.

The chain links TRBV10-3 to TRBJ2-3; 8 bases map to TRBD2. This CDR3 contains 13 residues. V lost 9 bases to trimming and J lost 6 bases; unmatched junction nucleotides: 8. Looked up from germline, CDR1 is ENHRY and CDR2 is SYGVKD. CDR3 sequence reads: CAMYGGGLDTQYF. CDR3 DNA sequence: TGTGCCATGTACGGGGGGGGCCTGGATACGCAGTATTTT.

The V and J genes are TRBV19 and TRBJ2-2; no clear D. Germline V gives CDR1 LNHDA, CDR2 SQIVND (reference sequence). This CDR3 contains 12 residues. Trimming stripped 9 bases from V and 1 base from J, with 6 bases between. The CDR3 DNA reads as TGTGCCAGACTTAGGAACACCGGGGAGCTGTTTTTT. Translated, it gives CARLRNTGELFF.

This sequence joins TRBV7-9 and TRBJ2-1, with 7 bases matching TRBD1. Germline V lookup: CDR1 SEHNR, CDR2 FQNEAQ (reference sequence). The CDR3 covers 15 residues. V trimming: 5 bases; J trimming: 8 bases; junction bases outside the gene matches: 12. DNA for the CDR3: TGTGCCAGCAGCCCCCGTTCAGGGGGAGTCGATGAGCAGTTCTTC. Translating gives CASSPRSGGVDEQFF.

V and J are TRBV27 and TRBJ2-7; D may match TRBD1 or TRBD2 (6 bases each). The CDR3 extends over 13 amino acids. V gave up 8 bases and J gave up 3 bases, with 14 bases separating them. Germline CDR1 is MNHEY and CDR2 is SMNVEV (reference sequence). CDR3 DNA sequence: TGTGCCAGCTGGGGGGCAGAAAACTACGAGCAGTACTTC. Translation: CASWGAENYEQYF.

J is TRBJ1-1 and V is TRBV30, with D possibly TRBD1 on 6 matching bases. Trimming took 7 bases from V and 3 from J, leaving 18 bases between them. This CDR3 region has 14 residues. Looked up from germline, CDR1 is GTSNPN and CDR2 is SVGIG (reference sequence). Here the CDR3 DNA reads TGTGCCTACGAGAGGGGGGGCGGCGACACTGAAGCTTTCTTT. Its translation is CAYERGGGDTEAFF.

The CDR3 region is CASSVGRAGAYEQYF. The CDR3 DNA reads TGTGCCAGCAGCGTGGGACGGGCAGGGGCCTACGAGCAGTACTTC. V is TRBV9 and J is TRBJ2-7, with D maybe TRBD1 (6 bases). The germline gives CDR1 SGDLS, CDR2 YYNGEE. V was trimmed by 2 bases and J by 2 bases, leaving 14 bases between them. The CDR3 is 15 amino acids.

V and J are TRBV4-3 and TRBJ2-6, with D uncertain. The CDR3 has 17 residues. Trimming removed 0 bases from V and 0 bases from J, with 9 bases in between. Germline V gene lookup returns CDR1 LGHNA and CDR2 YSLEER. In DNA, the CDR3 is TGCGCCAGCAGCCAAGAAGGTAGTTTCTCTGGGGCCAACGTCCTGACTTTC. Its translation: CASSQEGSFSGANVLTF.

This chain uses TRBV30 with TRBJ2-7, with TRBD1 matching over 7 bases. This CDR3 contains 13 residues. From germline, CDR1 is GTSNPN and CDR2 SVGIG (reference sequence). This chain's CDR3 is CAGTDRVGYEQYF. CDR3 coding DNA: TGTGCTGGGACCGACAGGGTGGGTTACGAGCAGTACTTC.

In regard to this clonotype: Its ends do not fully match the called genes, so a read error is possible. The chain combines TRBV5-1 with TRBJ2-7; TRBD2 is a possible D gene (6 bases). The germline CDR1 and CDR2 sequences are SGHRS and YFSETQ. The CDR3 is 13 amino acids. DNA for the CDR3: TGCACCAGCAGCTATGCGGGGAGCTCGGAGCAGTACTTC. Its protein product is CTSSYAGSSEQYF.

The chain combines TRBV20-1 with TRBJ2-1; D uncertain. Germline values: CDR1 DFQATT, CDR2 SNEGSKA (reference sequence). This CDR3 is 11 amino acids long. V shed 1 base and J shed 7 bases, with 5 bases lying between them. The CDR3 DNA is TGCAGTGCTAGAGGGGTGAATGAGCAGTTCTTC. Protein: CSARGVNEQFF.

CDR3 sequence reads: CASANGGSSYNEQFF. In DNA, the CDR3 is TGCGCCAGCGCCAACGGGGGGAGTTCCTACAATGAGCAGTTCTTC. V and J are TRBV4-1 and TRBJ2-1; 7 bases map to TRBD2. The CDR3 consists of 15 residues. V was pared by 8 bases and J by 1 base, with 8 bases of the junction left unmatched. Per the germline V gene, CDR1 is MGHRA and CDR2 is YSYEKL.

Here the CDR3 DNA reads TGTGCCAGCAGCTTGGAGGCCGCTAGCGGGATTACCGGGGAGCTGTTTTTT. Translated, it gives CASSLEAASGITGELFF. The chain links TRBV11-2 to TRBJ2-2; 9 bases match TRBD2. The CDR3 is 17 amino acids. Germline CDR1 reads SGHAT; CDR2 reads FQNNGV. The trim removed 3 bases at V and 5 bases at J, leaving 10 bases unmatched. Full variable domain (remainder filled in from reference TRBV11-2 and TRBJ2-2): EAGVAQSPRYKIIEKRQSVAFWCNPISGHATLYWYQQILGQGPKLLIQFQNNGVVDDSQLPKDRFSAERLKGVDSTLKIQPAKLEDSAVYLCASSLEAASGITGELFFGEGSRLTVL.

The rearrangement uses TRBV20-1 and TRBJ2-2; possibly TRBD2 for D (5 bases). Germline V CDR1 and CDR2: DFQATT, SNEGSKA (reference sequence). The CDR3 extends over 16 amino acids. The V end was cut by 6 bases, the J end by 7 bases, with 24 bases between. The CDR3 DNA sequence: TGCAGTGCCGAACCCAAAGAGGGAAGTCATATCGGGGAGCTGTTTTTT. Encoded protein: CSAEPKEGSHIGELFF.

The chain couples TRBV12-3 or TRBV12-4 to TRBJ2-3; unclear D gene. This CDR3 comprises 12 residues. V was cut by 6 bases and J by 7 bases, with 11 bases left in between. CDR3 sequence reads: CASRLDPHTQYF. In DNA form, the CDR3 reads TGTGCCAGCAGGTTGGACCCACATACGCAGTATTTT.

This clonotype showed up just once. The V gene is TRBV27, the J gene TRBJ2-7; D call uncertain. With 4 bases removed from V and 0 bases from J, the gap between germline ends came to 13 bases. CDR3 length: 15 amino acids. Germline values: CDR1 MNHEY, CDR2 SMNVEV (reference sequence). The CDR3 DNA follows: TGTGCCAGCAGTTCAGGCCCAGGCTACTCCTACGAGCAGTACTTC. Translated, it gives CASSSGPGYSYEQYF.

The rearrangement joins TRBV5-1 to TRBJ2-7, with D possibly being TRBD2 (6 bases). The CDR3 sequence is 17 residues long. V lost 3 bases to trimming and J lost 3 bases, with 22 bases between them. Germline V gene lookup returns CDR1 SGHRS and CDR2 YFSETQ. In nucleotides, the CDR3 is TGCGCCAGCAGCTCGGACTACTCCGGGACGGTTTTCTACGAGCAGTACTTC. As protein: CASSSDYSGTVFYEQYF.

The rearrangement links TRBV12-3 or TRBV12-4 to TRBJ2-3; 8 nucleotides align to TRBD2. Unmatched junction bases numbered 6, after V lost 5 bases and J lost 2 bases. This CDR3 comprises 15 residues. The CDR3 DNA reads TGTGCCAGCAGTCCGGGGGGGCCTGCCACAGATACGCAGTATTTT. Its protein is CASSPGGPATDTQYF.